One and the same sample provided the 30 T cell receptor beta chains below, sequenced in a study of blood T cell repertoires in COVID-19. The method was immunoSEQ multiplex PCR; TCRdb's version includes in-frame clones alone and lacks a portion of them. The sample has some 700,000 clones, just under 90% seen once; the top ten hold around 0.3%. Sequencing was done on a sample of peripheral blood. These receptors were taken from a woman aged 18 to 35 with acute or convalescent COVID-19.

The gene calls are TRBV6-5 and TRBJ1-2; TRBD1 matches 9 bases. This CDR3 comprises 16 residues. Germline CDR1 is MNHEY and CDR2 is SVGAGI. V lost 0 bases and J lost 2; bases outside the gene matches: 4. CDR3 DNA sequence: TGTGCCAGCAGTTACTCGTTGGGACAGGGCAACTATGGCTACACCTTC. Translation: CASSYSLGQGNYGYTF.

The CDR3 reads CASSYSSRGAKGGYTF. In DNA, the CDR3 is TGTGCCAGCAGTTACTCGAGCCGGGGGGCAAAGGGTGGCTACACCTTC. The V and J genes are TRBV6-5 and TRBJ1-2; TRBD1 is a possible D gene (6 bases). Germline CDR1 is MNHEY and CDR2 is SVGAGI. The CDR3 is made up of 16 amino acids. V lost 0 bases and J 7 bases, leaving 18 bases between the germline ends.

For this clone: At one of its ends the junction is not consistent with the germline gene, which may arise from a read error. The CDR3 is CASSDGTGSGEEYF. For the CDR3, the DNA is TGTGCCAGCAGTGATGGCACAGGGTCCGGCGAGGAGTACTTC. The chain links TRBV6-1 to TRBJ2-7; maybe TRBD1 (6 bases). The CDR3 is 14 amino acids. CDR1 MNHNS and CDR2 SASEGT come from the germline V gene.

The genes are TRBV7-6 and TRBJ2-1, with 9 positions matching TRBD1. The V gene end was trimmed by 4 bases and the J gene end by 6 bases; junction bases not matched to a gene: 7. This CDR3 spans 15 amino acids. Germline CDR1 SGHVS, CDR2 FNYEAQ. For the CDR3, the DNA is TGTGCCAGCAGCTCAGACAGGGGGATCGGCAATGAGCAGTTCTTC. Translation: CASSSDRGIGNEQFF.

This clone showed up just once. This sequence joins TRBV7-2 and TRBJ1-1; 8 bases match TRBD1. The length of the CDR3 is 15 residues. V was clipped by 5 bases and J by 5 bases; unmatched bases: 10. The V gene's germline CDR1 is SGHTA and CDR2 FQGNSA. CDR3 bases: TGTGCCAGCAGCCACCGACAGGGGAAGGGGACTGAAGCTTTCTTT. Translating gives CASSHRQGKGTEAFF.

The chain employs TRBV6-6 and TRBJ1-2; D may be TRBD1 (5 bases). V was cut by 2 bases and J by 3 bases, with 13 bases left in between. Looked up from germline, CDR1 is MNHNY and CDR2 is SVGAGI (reference sequence). CDR3 length: 15 amino acids. CDR3 DNA: TGTGCCAGCAGTTACAATTGGGGCGAGGACTATGGCTACACCTTC. This sequence encodes CASSYNWGEDYGYTF.

V is TRBV11-1 and J is TRBJ1-1, with a weak D call TRBD1 (6 bases). CDR3 size: 15 residues. The germline CDR1 and CDR2 sequences are SGHAT and FQDESV (reference sequence). Trimming shortened V by 1 base and J by 0 bases, and 9 bases separated the two germline ends. The CDR3 nucleotides are TGTGCCAGCAGCTTAGGTTACAGGGTGAACACTGAAGCTTTCTTT. This codes for CASSLGYRVNTEAFF.

The chain carries TRBV29-1 and TRBJ2-2; TRBD2 agrees at 12 bases. The CDR3 is 17 residues long. V shed 5 bases, J shed 4 bases, and the junction held 11 bases outside the gene matches. Germline CDR1 SQVTM, CDR2 ANQGSEA. This CDR3 reads CSVRTSGGSRLTGELFF. CDR3 sequence (DNA): TGCAGCGTTCGAACTAGCGGGGGGTCCCGACTCACCGGGGAGCTGTTTTTT.

V is TRBV28 and J is TRBJ1-2; unclear D gene. The germline CDR1 and CDR2 sequences are MDHEN and SYDVKM. The CDR3 totals 12 residues. The germline V and J ends were trimmed by 7 bases and 4 bases, with 10 bases remaining between them. In nucleotides, the CDR3 is TGTGCCAGCAAACCCGCGTTCTATGGCTACACCTTC. Translated, it gives CASKPAFYGYTF.

The chain has TRBV6-6 and TRBJ1-2; D might be TRBD1 (5 bases). The germline CDR1 and CDR2 sequences are MNHNY and SVGAGI (reference sequence). The CDR3 length is 12 residues. Deletions cut 4 bases from V and 3 bases from J, with 6 bases between. CDR3 DNA: TGTGCCAGCAGTTCACAGGACTATGGCTACACCTTC. Its translation is CASSSQDYGYTF.

For the CDR3, the DNA is TGCGCCAGCAGCCAAGTAGCGAACACCGGGGAGCTGTTTTTT. Translating gives CASSQVANTGELFF. The chain employs TRBV4-1 and TRBJ2-2, with D hard to call. This CDR3 is built from 14 residues. The V gene lost 1 base and the J gene lost 0 bases, with 3 bases spanning the gap. The germline gives CDR1 MGHRA, CDR2 YSYEKL.

The CDR3 reads CASSPETGHQSYEQYF. CDR3 DNA: TGTGCCAGCAGTCCGGAGACAGGGCATCAATCCTACGAGCAGTACTTC. The J gene is TRBJ2-7, the V gene TRBV28; 7 nucleotides agree with TRBD1. The J segment lost 1 base and the V segment lost 5 bases, leaving 11 bases of the junction unmatched. The germline CDR1 and CDR2 sequences are MDHEN and SYDVKM. This CDR3 contains 16 residues.

The V and J genes are TRBV3-1 (or the pseudogene TRBV3-2) and TRBJ1-2; TRBD1 matches at 9 bases. J gave up 4 bases and V 4 bases, and 10 bases lay outside the gene matches. The CDR3 runs to 16 residues. Germline values: CDR1 LGHDT, CDR2 YNNKEL (reference sequence). The DNA of the CDR3 is TGTGCCAGCAGCCCCCGGACAGGGGAGGTCACCTATGGCTACACCTTC. Translated, it gives CASSPRTGEVTYGYTF.

CDR3 region: CASSQKSGVGTEAFF. As DNA, the CDR3 is TGTGCCAGCAGCCAAAAATCGGGGGTGGGCACTGAAGCTTTCTTT. This sequence joins TRBV3-1 (or the pseudogene TRBV3-2) and TRBJ1-1; tentatively, D is TRBD1 (5 bases). The CDR3 has 15 residues. Germline values: CDR1 LGHDT, CDR2 YNNKEL (reference sequence). The ends were cut back, 2 bases at V and 4 bases at J, with 14 bases in the middle.

The chain links TRBV9 to TRBJ2-2; D might be TRBD2 (5 bases). The CDR3 is made up of 15 amino acids. Germline V gives CDR1 SGDLS, CDR2 YYNGEE. Trimming took off 0 bases at V and 6 bases at J, with 12 bases between the two ends. The CDR3 sequence: CASSVGGKRSGELFF. The CDR3, as DNA: TGTGCCAGCAGCGTAGGAGGGAAGAGGTCCGGGGAGCTGTTTTTT.

The chain is built from TRBV23-1 and TRBJ1-1; D remains unclear. TRBV23-1 counts as an open reading frame of uncertain function. CDR3 length: 16 residues. The V end lost 6 bases, the J end lost 0 bases, and 17 bases lay between the germline ends. The CDR3 DNA reads TGCGCCAGCAGCAGCGGAACTAGGTTGATGAACACTGAAGCTTTCTTT. It translates to CASSSGTRLMNTEAFF.

This clone occurred a few times. V usage is TRBV4-1 and J usage is TRBJ1-5, with D possibly being TRBD1 (5 bases). Germline V gene lookup returns CDR1 MGHRA and CDR2 YSYEKL. V was pared by 0 bases and J by 5 bases, with 11 bases between. This CDR3 has 15 residues. Written as DNA, the CDR3 is TGCGCCAGCAGCCAAGATTGGGGGAGGCATCAGCCCCAGCATTTT. This translates into CASSQDWGRHQPQHF.

The gene calls are TRBV28 and TRBJ2-5; 7 bases map to TRBD2. The CDR3 runs to 15 residues. Germline assignment: CDR1 MDHEN and CDR2 SYDVKM. Germline trimming cut 1 base from V and 3 bases from J; bases unmatched to any gene: 5. CDR3 in DNA: TGTGCCAGCAGTTTATCCAGCGGGGCAGAAGAGACCCAGTACTTC. It is translated as CASSLSSGAEETQYF.

The J gene is TRBJ2-3, the V gene TRBV7-3, with 9 nucleotides matching TRBD2. Germline V gene data show CDR1 as SGHTA and CDR2 as FQGTGA. J lost 3 bases, V lost 4 bases, and 5 bases had no gene match. This CDR3 comprises 15 residues. The CDR3 nucleotides read TGTGCCAGCAGCTCGTTAGCGGGGGCTACAGATACGCAGTATTTT. It encodes CASSSLAGATDTQYF.

The rearrangement joins TRBV19 to TRBJ2-1; D not certain. The CDR3 totals 14 residues. V dropped 1 base and J dropped 10 bases, with 14 bases sitting between them. Germline lookup yields CDR1 LNHDA and CDR2 SQIVND (reference sequence). This CDR3 reads CASSIVQAAREQFF. The CDR3 nucleotides read TGTGCCAGTAGTATAGTTCAGGCAGCCCGAGAGCAGTTCTTC.

The chain couples TRBV29-1 to TRBJ1-5; 8 bases align to TRBD1. The CDR3 has 15 residues. The germline gives CDR1 SQVTM, CDR2 ANQGSEA. The V segment lost 4 bases and the J segment 4 bases; nucleotides outside the gene matches: 9. In DNA, the CDR3 is TGCAGCGTTGTACCATCCGGGACAGGTAATCAGCCCCAGCATTTT. Encoded protein: CSVVPSGTGNQPQHF.

This chain uses TRBV3-1 (or the pseudogene TRBV3-2) with TRBJ1-1; D may be TRBD1 (5 bases). CDR1 is LGHDT and CDR2 is YNNKEL in the germline V gene (reference sequence). V lost 0 bases and J lost 1, with 9 bases in between. The CDR3 spans 15 residues. In DNA form, the CDR3 reads TGTGCCAGCAGCCAAGAATCCAGGGCGAACACTGAAGCTTTCTTT. It encodes CASSQESRANTEAFF.

The V call is TRBV2, the J call TRBJ1-3; D might be TRBD1 (5 bases). From germline, CDR1 is SNHLY and CDR2 FYNNEI. There are 12 residues in the CDR3. V was clipped by 6 bases and J by 4 bases, with 7 bases between them. The CDR3 DNA follows: TGTGCCAGCAGCAGGGAAGGAAACACCATATATTTT. As protein: CASSREGNTIYF.

The CDR3 reads CASSSIRTRTGAFDIAFF. CDR3 DNA sequence: TGTGCCAGCAGCTCAATTAGGACACGGACAGGGGCTTTTGATATAGCTTTCTTT. V and J are TRBV7-9 and TRBJ1-1, with 9 bases matching TRBD1. The CDR3 consists of 18 residues. Germline V gives CDR1 SEHNR, CDR2 FQNEAQ (reference sequence). Trimming at V came to 4 bases and at J to 10 bases, leaving 22 bases not matched to a gene.

The CDR3, as DNA: TGTGCCAGCTCACCATCTGAGGGACAGGGCCATGGCTACACCTTC. It codes for CASSPSEGQGHGYTF. V gene TRBV18 combines with J gene TRBJ1-2; 9 nucleotides agree with TRBD1. V lost 2 bases to trimming and J lost 6 bases; unmatched junction nucleotides: 7. CDR3 size: 15 residues. The germline V gene has CDR1 KGHSH and CDR2 LQKENI.

This chain links TRBV12-5 with TRBJ1-2, with 8 bases fitting TRBD1. V was clipped by 0 bases and J by 6 bases; unmatched bases: 3. CDR1 and CDR2 from the germline V gene are LGHNT and FRNRAP. This CDR3 contains 14 residues. The CDR3 DNA sequence: TGTGCTAGTGGTTTGGTAGGACAGGGACATGGCTACACCTTC. It translates to CASGLVGQGHGYTF.

The rearrangement uses TRBV6-4 and TRBJ2-1; tentative D call: TRBD1 (5 bases). Trimming took 5 bases from V and 4 from J, leaving 15 bases between them. The CDR3 spans 15 residues. The germline V gene has CDR1 MRHNA and CDR2 SNTAGT. In DNA, the CDR3 is TGTGCCAGCAGTCGATCTGGACACCCATACAATGAGCAGTTCTTC. Translating it yields CASSRSGHPYNEQFF.

The gene calls are TRBV5-1 and TRBJ1-1; a possible D gene is TRBD1 (5 bases). The CDR3 extends over 14 amino acids. Germline V lookup: CDR1 SGHRS, CDR2 YFSETQ. Trimming left V 1 base short and J 1 base short, with 8 bases between. CDR3 residues: CASSLTGQNTEAFF. The CDR3 DNA follows: TGCGCCAGCAGCTTGACAGGACAGAACACTGAAGCTTTCTTT.

The chain employs TRBV29-1 and TRBJ2-3; D gene unclear. Germline assignment: CDR1 SQVTM and CDR2 ANQGSEA. Trimming removed 4 bases from V and 4 bases from J, with 12 bases in between. The CDR3 extends over 13 amino acids. CDR3 coding DNA: TGCAGCGTTGCAATAACTCGTGCAGATACGCAGTATTTT. This codes for CSVAITRADTQYF.

V is TRBV9 and J is TRBJ1-4, with a possible D match to TRBD1 (6 bases). The CDR3 spans 15 residues. The V end lost 3 bases, the J end lost 7 bases, and 16 bases lay between the germline ends. Germline values: CDR1 SGDLS, CDR2 YYNGEE. The CDR3 here is CASSESGAWGEKLFF. The DNA for the CDR3 is TGTGCCAGCAGCGAGTCAGGGGCATGGGGTGAAAAACTGTTTTTT.